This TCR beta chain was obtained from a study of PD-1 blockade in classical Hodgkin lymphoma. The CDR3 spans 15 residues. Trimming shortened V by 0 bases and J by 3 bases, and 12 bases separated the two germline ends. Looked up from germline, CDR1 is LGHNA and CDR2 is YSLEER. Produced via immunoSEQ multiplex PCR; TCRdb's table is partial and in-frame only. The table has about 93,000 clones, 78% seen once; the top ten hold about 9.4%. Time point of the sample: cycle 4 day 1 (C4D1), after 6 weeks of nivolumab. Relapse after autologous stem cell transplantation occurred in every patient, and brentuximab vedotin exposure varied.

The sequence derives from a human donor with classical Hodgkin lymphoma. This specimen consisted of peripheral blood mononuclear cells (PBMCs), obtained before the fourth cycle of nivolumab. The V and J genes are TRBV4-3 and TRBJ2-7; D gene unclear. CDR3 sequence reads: CASSQERSQFYEQYF. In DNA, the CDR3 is TGCGCCAGCAGCCAAGAAAGGTCCCAGTTCTACGAGCAGTACTTC.